These 3 T cell receptor beta chains came from one sample sequenced in a study of blood T cell repertoires in COVID-19. Sequencing used immunoSEQ multiplex PCR; TCRdb keeps in-frame clones, though not all of them. The data show some 51,000 clones, 75% to 95% seen once. The material sequenced was peripheral blood. These receptors all stem from a human donor with active COVID-19. The donor label of this sample is uncertain.

This rearrangement joins TRBV11-2 to TRBJ2-2; 8 bases align to TRBD1. Per the germline V gene, CDR1 is SGHAT and CDR2 is FQNNGV. The CDR3 totals 16 residues. V shed 5 bases, J shed 0 bases, and the junction held 5 bases outside the gene matches. CDR3 in DNA: TGTGCCAGCAGCCGATGGACAGGGACGAACACCGGGGAGCTGTTTTTT. This translates into CASSRWTGTNTGELFF.

The chain carries TRBV10-3 and TRBJ2-3; D call uncertain. From germline, CDR1 is ENHRY and CDR2 SYGVKD. V gave up 3 bases and J gave up 3 bases, with 22 bases separating them. CDR3 size: 18 residues. CDR3 DNA: TGTGCCATCAGTGATCCGTCATCCCTAGTAGGAATGACAGATACGCAGTATTTT. Its protein product is CAISDPSSLVGMTDTQYF.

This sequence joins TRBV7-9 and TRBJ1-4; a possible D gene is TRBD1 (6 bases). The V end was cut by 5 bases, the J end by 7 bases, with 20 bases between. Germline-derived CDR1 and CDR2 are SEHNR and FQNEAQ (reference sequence). The CDR3 loop spans 16 amino acids. The CDR3 is CASSLLLDRPSEKLFF. The CDR3 coding sequence is TGTGCCAGCAGCCTACTCTTGGACAGACCTAGTGAAAAACTGTTTTTT.